The 27 T cell receptor beta chains presented below share a single source sample, sequenced in a study of cytomegalovirus exposure and HLA in healthy donors. Vbeta (60) and Jbeta (13) primers were used in the PCR. Profiled with immunoSEQ multiplex PCR; TCRdb holds only in-frame clones, not every one. Of roughly 100,000 clones in the sample, 83% are singletons; the top ten hold 2% to 3%. The sequenced sample was PBMCs. Receptor source: a man between 35 and 55 years old in good health and CMV-seronegative.

The CDR3 here is CASSFPSGEYNEQFF. In DNA form, the CDR3 reads TGTGCCAGCAGCTTCCCTAGCGGGGAGTACAATGAGCAGTTCTTC. The V and J genes are TRBV5-6 and TRBJ2-1; 9 bases align to TRBD2. V was pared by 2 bases and J by 4 bases, with 4 bases of the junction left unmatched. CDR3 size: 15 residues. Germline CDR1 reads SGHDT; CDR2 reads YYEEEE. The full variable domain, with the rest looked up from reference TRBV5-6 and TRBJ2-1, is DAGVTQSPTHLIKTRGQQVTLRCSPKSGHDTVSWYQQALGQGPQFIFQYYEEEERQRGNFPDRFSGHQFPNYSSELNVNALLLGDSALYLCASSFPSGEYNEQFFGPGTRLTVL.

V gene TRBV29-1 combines with J gene TRBJ2-5; perhaps TRBD1 as D (5 bases). The germline V and J ends were trimmed by 3 bases and 2 bases, with 10 bases remaining between them. The CDR3 is made up of 13 amino acids. Germline V gene sequence: CDR1 SQVTM, CDR2 ANQGSEA. The CDR3 loop reads CSVEPGSQETQYF. CDR3 sequence (DNA): TGCAGCGTTGAGCCAGGGTCTCAAGAGACCCAGTACTTC.

Here the CDR3 reads CASRGTYTEAFF. The CDR3 coding sequence is TGTGCCAGCCGAGGGACATACACTGAAGCTTTCTTT. This chain connects TRBV7-2 to TRBJ1-1; perhaps TRBD1 as D (6 bases). V lost 8 bases to trimming and J lost 3 bases, with 10 bases between them. The CDR3 has 12 residues. CDR1 is SGHTA and CDR2 is FQGNSA in the germline V gene.

This sequence joins TRBV2 and TRBJ1-2; TRBD1 matches at 8 bases. V lost 1 base and J lost 10; bases outside the gene matches: 32. Germline CDR1 reads SNHLY; CDR2 reads FYNNEI. The CDR3 is made up of 22 amino acids. The CDR3 protein is CASSEGGWDRFAHSDEGGFYTF. Written as DNA, the CDR3 is TGTGCCAGCAGTGAAGGAGGGTGGGACAGGTTCGCCCATTCGGACGAAGGAGGTTTCTACACCTTC.

This chain uses TRBV30 with TRBJ1-1, with D unresolved. CDR3 length equals 13 residues. V was clipped by 3 bases and J by 2 bases, with 10 bases between them. The germline V gene encodes CDR1 GTSNPN and CDR2 SVGIG (reference sequence). CDR3 sequence (DNA): TGTGCCTGGAGGCTTGGGCCAAACACTGAAGCTTTCTTT. This translates into CAWRLGPNTEAFF.

The rearrangement joins TRBV27 to TRBJ1-2; D is possibly TRBD1 (6 bases). Per germline, CDR1 MNHEY and CDR2 SMNVEV (reference sequence). Trimming took 6 bases from V and 4 from J, leaving 21 bases between them. The CDR3 spans 16 residues. CDR3 nucleotides: TGTGCCAGCAGCGCTCGAGGCGGGGGCTCGGGCTATGGCTACACCTTC. This translates into CASSARGGGSGYGYTF.

The rearrangement joins TRBV12-5 to TRBJ1-5; D call uncertain. The CDR3 is 20 amino acids. CDR1 is LGHNT and CDR2 is FRNRAP in the germline V gene. V lost 0 bases and J lost 0, with 21 bases in between. Written as DNA, the CDR3 is TGTGCTAGTGGTTTGGTATTTCGGGAATGGGCAGAGAATAGCAATCAGCCCCAGCATTTT. It is translated as CASGLVFREWAENSNQPQHF.

V gene TRBV14 combines with J gene TRBJ2-7; TRBD2 might be the D (6 bases). Trimming took off 3 bases at V and 3 bases at J, with 18 bases between the two ends. This CDR3 has 16 residues. The germline CDR1 and CDR2 sequences are SGHDN and FVKESK. CDR3 residues: CASSHQPGTSYYEQYF. The DNA for the CDR3 is TGTGCCAGCAGCCATCAACCAGGGACTTCCTACTACGAGCAGTACTTC.

This CDR3 reads CASSFIGEGAIYEQYF. CDR3 nucleotide sequence: TGTGCCAGCAGCTTCATCGGAGAAGGGGCGATCTACGAGCAGTACTTC. The V call is TRBV13, the J call TRBJ2-7, with a possible D match to TRBD1 (5 bases). Germline V gene lookup returns CDR1 PRHDT and CDR2 FYEKMQ (reference sequence). This CDR3 region has 16 residues. Trimming shortened V by 3 bases and J by 3 bases, and 18 bases separated the two germline ends.

This clone was counted a single time. V is TRBV5-3 and J is TRBJ1-6; no definite D call. TRBV5-3 is marked as an open reading frame, function uncertain. The CDR3 contains 11 residues. Trimming removed 1 base from V and 11 bases from J, with 4 bases in between. CDR3 amino acids: CARSLTPPLHF. The DNA of the CDR3 is TGTGCCAGAAGCTTGACACCACCCCTCCACTTT.

The gene calls are TRBV11-2 and TRBJ2-7; TRBD1 is a possible D gene (6 bases). V lost 5 bases, J lost 5 bases, and 16 bases lay in between. The CDR3 loop spans 14 amino acids. The germline gives CDR1 SGHAT, CDR2 FQNNGV. The CDR3 DNA reads TGTGCCAGCAGCCAACAGGGTCGGCTCCACGAGCAGTACTTC. Translated, it gives CASSQQGRLHEQYF.

This clone has a handful of counts. The gene calls are TRBV7-3 and TRBJ2-2; D gene uncertain. The ends were cut back, 5 bases at V and 0 bases at J, with 13 bases in the middle. CDR1 SGHTA and CDR2 FQGTGA come from the germline V gene. The CDR3 length is 16 residues. The CDR3 loop reads CASSRQMASNTGELFF. CDR3 DNA sequence: TGTGCCAGCAGCCGCCAGATGGCCTCGAACACCGGGGAGCTGTTTTTT.

There are a few counts of this clone. V usage is TRBV19 and J usage is TRBJ2-7; 8 bases are a match to TRBD1. The V and J ends lost 4 bases and 3 bases, in that order; junction bases with no gene match: 8. Germline loops: CDR1 LNHDA, CDR2 SQIVND (reference sequence). This CDR3 region has 15 residues. The CDR3 loop reads CASSTLTGALYEQYF. The CDR3 bases are TGTGCCAGTAGTACTTTGACAGGGGCACTCTACGAGCAGTACTTC.

The rearrangement uses TRBV7-9 and TRBJ2-1, with 13 bases aligning to TRBD2. The V and J ends lost 5 bases and 7 bases, in that order; junction bases with no gene match: 5. There are 15 residues in the CDR3. The germline gives CDR1 SEHNR, CDR2 FQNEAQ (reference sequence). CDR3 loop: CASSQLAGGQNEQFF. The CDR3 nucleotides are TGTGCCAGCAGCCAACTAGCGGGGGGGCAGAATGAGCAGTTCTTC.

CDR3 in DNA: TGTGCCAGCAGGGACTCGGGACAGGTGAACACTGAAGCTTTCTTT. It translates to CASRDSGQVNTEAFF. The chain combines TRBV2 with TRBJ1-1, with TRBD1 matching over 8 bases. Germline assignment: CDR1 SNHLY and CDR2 FYNNEI. Trimming took 6 bases from V and 0 from J; bases not matched to a gene: 6. The CDR3 consists of 15 residues.

J is TRBJ2-3 and V is TRBV7-9, with D maybe TRBD2 (5 bases). The CDR3 has 17 amino acids. CDR1 and CDR2 from the germline V gene are SEHNR and FQNEAQ (reference sequence). V was cut by 4 bases and J by 0 bases, with 17 bases left in between. CDR3 protein: CASSSIRTESSTDTQYF. The DNA of the CDR3 is TGTGCCAGCAGCTCCATTAGGACTGAGTCTAGCACAGATACGCAGTATTTT.

V is TRBV10-1 and J is TRBJ2-1, with TRBD2 matching over 9 bases. The trim removed 3 bases at V and 10 bases at J, leaving 10 bases unmatched. Germline-derived CDR1 and CDR2 are WNHNN and SYGVQD (reference sequence). CDR3 length: 15 residues. The CDR3 region is CASSDRAGGPWEQFF. CDR3 bases: TGCGCCAGCAGTGACCGGGCGGGGGGGCCTTGGGAGCAGTTCTTC.

The J gene is TRBJ2-7, the V gene TRBV27; D remains ambiguous. Between the trimmed V and J ends, which lost 4 bases and 7 bases, there was a span of 17 bases. The CDR3 is 14 amino acids. CDR1 MNHEY and CDR2 SMNVEV come from the germline V gene (reference sequence). The CDR3 here is CASSSGVALGEQYF. The CDR3 DNA reads as TGTGCCAGCAGTTCTGGTGTAGCCCTCGGGGAGCAGTACTTC.

The chain links TRBV21-1 to TRBJ2-3; TRBD2 is the table's D call and was not checked against the DNA. TRBV21-1 is an annotated pseudogene. This CDR3 has 16 amino acids. CDR3 amino acids: CASSKRGLAGTNTQYF. Here the CDR3 DNA reads TGTGCCAGCAGCAAACGGGGACTAGCGGGGACAAATACGCAGTATTTT.

The chain has TRBV5-1 and TRBJ1-2; 8 bases are a match to TRBD1. This CDR3 contains 16 residues. From germline, CDR1 is SGHRS and CDR2 YFSETQ. The J segment lost 0 bases and the V segment lost 4 bases, leaving 8 bases of the junction unmatched. The CDR3, as DNA: TGCGCCAGCAGCCCGGCTGGCAGGGGGCCTAACTATGGCTACACCTTC. This encodes CASSPAGRGPNYGYTF.

The chain employs TRBV7-8 and TRBJ2-5, with 10 bases aligning to TRBD2. CDR3 size: 15 residues. J lost 5 bases, V lost 5 bases, and 8 bases had no gene match. Germline loops: CDR1 SGHVS, CDR2 FQNEAQ. The CDR3 sequence: CASSTSGGATETQYF. CDR3 DNA sequence: TGTGCCAGCAGCACAAGCGGGGGGGCCACGGAGACCCAGTACTTC.

This chain uses TRBV6-1 with TRBJ2-1; TRBD1 matches at 7 bases. V shed 4 bases and J 1 base; nucleotides not matched to a gene: 7. CDR3 length equals 16 residues. Germline V lookup: CDR1 MNHNS, CDR2 SASEGT. The CDR3 nucleotides read TGTGCCAGCAGTGCCGAGACAGGGAAGTCCTACAATGAGCAGTTCTTC. Amino acid sequence: CASSAETGKSYNEQFF.

The chain uses TRBV7-8 and TRBJ1-5; D not resolved. This CDR3 is built from 16 residues. Germline V gene lookup returns CDR1 SGHVS and CDR2 FQNEAQ. Trimming took 3 bases from V and 1 from J, leaving 13 bases between them. The CDR3 nucleotides are TGTGCCAGCAGCTTTTATCTTTTGTCGAGCAATCAGCCCCAGCATTTT. As protein: CASSFYLLSSNQPQHF.

This clone has a single count. The chain has TRBV5-4 and TRBJ1-1; D remains ambiguous. V was trimmed by 4 bases and J by 5 bases, leaving 9 bases between them. Germline-derived CDR1 and CDR2 are SGHNT and YYREEE (reference sequence). The CDR3 sequence is 12 residues long. This CDR3 reads CASSLPGTEAFF. The CDR3 bases are TGTGCCAGCAGCCTGCCGGGGACTGAAGCTTTCTTT.

The rearrangement joins TRBV15 to TRBJ2-3; D possibly corresponds to TRBD1 (6 bases). The CDR3 is made up of 17 amino acids. Per the germline V gene, CDR1 is LNHNV and CDR2 is YYDKDF (reference sequence). With 8 bases removed from V and 2 bases from J, the gap between germline ends came to 23 bases. This chain's CDR3 is CATVRGSGVFITDTQYF. The CDR3 nucleotides are TGTGCCACCGTTCGGGGCTCAGGGGTATTCATCACAGATACGCAGTATTTT.

The chain links TRBV11-2 to TRBJ1-1; D is unclear. V lost 3 bases and J 3 bases, leaving 2 bases between the germline ends. Germline V gene data show CDR1 as SGHAT and CDR2 as FQNNGV. The CDR3 sequence is 11 residues long. CDR3 DNA: TGTGCCAGCAGCTTCGACACTGAAGCTTTCTTT. Amino acid sequence: CASSFDTEAFF.

The chain uses TRBV18 and TRBJ2-2, with TRBD1 matching 9 bases. The length of the CDR3 is 16 residues. J gave up 5 bases and V 0 bases, and 4 bases lay outside the gene matches. Germline values: CDR1 KGHSH, CDR2 LQKENI. CDR3 loop: CASSPPGQGATGELFF. The CDR3 DNA reads TGTGCCAGCTCACCACCGGGACAGGGTGCGACCGGGGAGCTGTTTTTT.